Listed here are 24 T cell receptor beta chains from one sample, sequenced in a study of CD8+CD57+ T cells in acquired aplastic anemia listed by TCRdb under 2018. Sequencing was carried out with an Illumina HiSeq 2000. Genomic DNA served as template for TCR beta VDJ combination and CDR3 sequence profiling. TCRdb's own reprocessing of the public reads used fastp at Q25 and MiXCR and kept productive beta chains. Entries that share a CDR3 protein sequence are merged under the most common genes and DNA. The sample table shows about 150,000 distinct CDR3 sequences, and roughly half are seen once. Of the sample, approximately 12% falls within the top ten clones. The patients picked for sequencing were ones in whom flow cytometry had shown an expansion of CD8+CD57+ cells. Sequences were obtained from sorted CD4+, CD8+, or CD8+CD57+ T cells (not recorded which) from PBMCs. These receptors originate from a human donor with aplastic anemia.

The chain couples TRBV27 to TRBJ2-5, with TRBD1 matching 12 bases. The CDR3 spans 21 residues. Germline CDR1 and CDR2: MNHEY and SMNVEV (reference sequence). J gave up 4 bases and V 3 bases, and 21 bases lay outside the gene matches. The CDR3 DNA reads TGTGCCAGCAGTTTTTCTAAAGGGGGACAGGGGGCGAAGGTTTTAACAGAGACCCAGTACTTC. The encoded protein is CASSFSKGGQGAKVLTETQYF.

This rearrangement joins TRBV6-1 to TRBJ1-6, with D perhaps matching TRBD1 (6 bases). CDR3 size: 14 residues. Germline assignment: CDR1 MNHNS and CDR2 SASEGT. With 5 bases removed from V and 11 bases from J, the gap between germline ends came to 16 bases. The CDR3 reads CASSTDRRGAPLHF. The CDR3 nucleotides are TGTGCCAGCAGTACCGACAGGAGAGGGGCACCCCTCCACTTT.

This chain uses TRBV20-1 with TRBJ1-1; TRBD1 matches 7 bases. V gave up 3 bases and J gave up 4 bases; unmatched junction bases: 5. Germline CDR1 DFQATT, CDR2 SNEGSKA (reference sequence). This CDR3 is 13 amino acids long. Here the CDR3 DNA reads TGCAGTGCTAGGCAAGGGGGCGGCACTGAAGCTTTCTTT. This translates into CSARQGGGTEAFF.

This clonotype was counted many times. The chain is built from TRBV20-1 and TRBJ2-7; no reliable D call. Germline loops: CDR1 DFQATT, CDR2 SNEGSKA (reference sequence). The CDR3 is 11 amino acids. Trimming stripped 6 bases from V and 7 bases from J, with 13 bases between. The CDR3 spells CSALPGREQYF. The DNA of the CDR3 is TGCAGTGCGCTACCAGGAAGGGAGCAGTACTTC.

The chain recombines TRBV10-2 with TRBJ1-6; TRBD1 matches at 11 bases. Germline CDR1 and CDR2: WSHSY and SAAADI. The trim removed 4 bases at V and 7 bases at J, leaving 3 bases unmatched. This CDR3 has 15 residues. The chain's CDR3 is CASSAGTGGNSPLHF. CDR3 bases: TGCGCCAGCAGTGCCGGGACAGGGGGGAATTCACCCCTCCACTTT.

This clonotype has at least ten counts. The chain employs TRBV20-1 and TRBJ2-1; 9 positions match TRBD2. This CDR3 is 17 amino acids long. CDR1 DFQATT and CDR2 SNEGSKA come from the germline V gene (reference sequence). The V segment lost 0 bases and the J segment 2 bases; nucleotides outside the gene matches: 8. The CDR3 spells CSARDPTVAGAYNEQFF. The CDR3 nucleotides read TGCAGTGCTAGAGACCCAACCGTAGCGGGGGCCTACAATGAGCAGTTCTTC.

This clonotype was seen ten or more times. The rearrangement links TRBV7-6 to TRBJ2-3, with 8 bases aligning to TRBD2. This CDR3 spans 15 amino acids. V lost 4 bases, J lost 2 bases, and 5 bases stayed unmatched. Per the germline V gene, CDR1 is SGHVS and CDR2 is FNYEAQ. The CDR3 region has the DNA TGTGCCAGCAGCTCAACGGGGGGGCCCACAGATACGCAGTATTTT. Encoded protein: CASSSTGGPTDTQYF.

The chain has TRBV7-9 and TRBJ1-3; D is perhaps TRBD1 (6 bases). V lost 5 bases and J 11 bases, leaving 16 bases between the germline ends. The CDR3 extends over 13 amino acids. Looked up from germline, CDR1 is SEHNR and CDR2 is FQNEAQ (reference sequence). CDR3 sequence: CASSPQGTESIYF. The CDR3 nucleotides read TGTGCCAGCAGCCCACAGGGAACGGAGTCCATATATTTT.

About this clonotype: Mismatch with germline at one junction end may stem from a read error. CDR3 amino acids: CATSEWEDPEQYF. In DNA, the CDR3 is TGTGCCACCAGTGAGTGGGAGGATCCCGAGCAGTACTTC. The genes are TRBV10-3 and TRBJ2-7, with D perhaps TRBD2 (6 bases). Germline V gene data show CDR1 as ENHRY and CDR2 as SYGVKD. The CDR3 is made up of 13 amino acids.

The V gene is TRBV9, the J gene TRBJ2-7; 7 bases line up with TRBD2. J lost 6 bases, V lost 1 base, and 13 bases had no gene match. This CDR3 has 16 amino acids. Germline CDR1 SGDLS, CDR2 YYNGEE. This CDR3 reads CASSVTTLAASIEQYF. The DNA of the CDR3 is TGTGCCAGCAGCGTAACAACTCTAGCGGCATCCATCGAGCAGTACTTC.

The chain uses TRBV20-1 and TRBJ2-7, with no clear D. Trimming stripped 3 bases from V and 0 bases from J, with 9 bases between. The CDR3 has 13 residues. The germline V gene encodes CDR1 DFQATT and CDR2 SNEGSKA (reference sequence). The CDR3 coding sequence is TGCAGTGCTAGCCGCAAATTCTCCTACGAGCAGTACTTC. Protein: CSASRKFSYEQYF.

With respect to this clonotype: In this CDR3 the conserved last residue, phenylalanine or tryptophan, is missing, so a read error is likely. This CDR3 is CASSAEGPQETQYS. The DNA of the CDR3 is TGTGCCAGCAGCGCGGAGGGACCGCAAGAGACCCAGTACTCC. The rearrangement links TRBV5-4 to TRBJ2-5, with D tentatively TRBD2 (6 bases). Deletions cut 4 bases from V and 2 bases from J, with 12 bases between. This CDR3 has 14 amino acids. Germline assignment: CDR1 SGHNT and CDR2 YYREEE (reference sequence).

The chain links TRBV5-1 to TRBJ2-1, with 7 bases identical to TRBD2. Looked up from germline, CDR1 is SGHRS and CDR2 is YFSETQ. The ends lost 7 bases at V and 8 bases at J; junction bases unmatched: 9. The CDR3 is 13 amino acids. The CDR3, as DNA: TGCGCCAGCGGTCGAGCGGGACTTGATGAGCAGTTCTTC. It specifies CASGRAGLDEQFF.

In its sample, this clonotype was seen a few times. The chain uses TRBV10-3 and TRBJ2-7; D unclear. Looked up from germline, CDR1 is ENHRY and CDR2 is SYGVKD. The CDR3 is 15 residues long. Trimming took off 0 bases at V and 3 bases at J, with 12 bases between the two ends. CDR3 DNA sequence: TGTGCCATCAGTGAGTCGAAAGCAGGACGCTACGAGCAGTACTTC. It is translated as CAISESKAGRYEQYF.

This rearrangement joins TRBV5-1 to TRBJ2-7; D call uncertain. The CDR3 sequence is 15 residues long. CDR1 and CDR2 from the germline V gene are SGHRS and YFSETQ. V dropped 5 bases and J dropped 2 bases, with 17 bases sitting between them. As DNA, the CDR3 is TGCGCCAGCAGGTCCTCCAGATCTACCACCTACGAGCAGTACTTC. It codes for CASRSSRSTTYEQYF.

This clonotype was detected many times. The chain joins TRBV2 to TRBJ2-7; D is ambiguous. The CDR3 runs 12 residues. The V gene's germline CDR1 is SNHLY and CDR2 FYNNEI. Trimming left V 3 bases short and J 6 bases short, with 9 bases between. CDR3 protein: CASSDPSGEQYF. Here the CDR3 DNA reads TGTGCCAGCAGTGATCCAAGTGGCGAGCAGTACTTC.

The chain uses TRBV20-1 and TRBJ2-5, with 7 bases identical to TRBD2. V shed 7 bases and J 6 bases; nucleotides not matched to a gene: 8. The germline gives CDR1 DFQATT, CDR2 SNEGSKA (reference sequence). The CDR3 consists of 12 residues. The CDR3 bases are TGCAGTGGCAGCGGGAACCTTAAGACCCAGTACTTC. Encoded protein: CSGSGNLKTQYF.

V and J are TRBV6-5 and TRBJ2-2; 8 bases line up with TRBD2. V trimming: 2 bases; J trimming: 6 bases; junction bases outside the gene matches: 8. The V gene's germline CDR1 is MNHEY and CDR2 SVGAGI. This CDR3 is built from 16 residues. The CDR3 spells CASSYPSGGLAGELFF. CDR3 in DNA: TGTGCCAGCAGTTACCCCAGCGGGGGACTGGCCGGGGAGCTGTTTTTT.

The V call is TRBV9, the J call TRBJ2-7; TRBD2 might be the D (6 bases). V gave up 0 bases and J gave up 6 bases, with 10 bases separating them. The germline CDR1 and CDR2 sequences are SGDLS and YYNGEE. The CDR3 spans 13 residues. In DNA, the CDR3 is TGTGCCAGCAGCGTAGGAGGAGGGACCGAGCAGTACTTC. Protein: CASSVGGGTEQYF.

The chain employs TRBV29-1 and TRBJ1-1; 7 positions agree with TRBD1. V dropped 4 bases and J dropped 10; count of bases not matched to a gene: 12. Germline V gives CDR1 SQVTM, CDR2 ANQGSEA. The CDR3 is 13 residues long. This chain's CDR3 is CSVGQGGGSGAFF. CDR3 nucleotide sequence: TGCAGCGTTGGACAGGGAGGAGGGTCGGGAGCTTTCTTT.

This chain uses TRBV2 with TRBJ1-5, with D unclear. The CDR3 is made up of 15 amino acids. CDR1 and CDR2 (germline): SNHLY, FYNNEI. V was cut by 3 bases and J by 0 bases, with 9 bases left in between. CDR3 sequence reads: CASSDSGDSNQPQHF. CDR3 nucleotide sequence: TGTGCCAGCAGTGACTCCGGTGATAGCAATCAGCCCCAGCATTTT.

This CDR3 is CASSVGGEFPLHF. In nucleotides, the CDR3 is TGTGCCAGCAGTGTTGGGGGCGAGTTCCCCCTCCACTTT. The genes are TRBV27 and TRBJ1-6; a possible D gene is TRBD1 (6 bases). V lost 5 bases to trimming and J lost 13 bases, with 15 bases between them. The length of the CDR3 is 13 residues. Germline CDR1 reads MNHEY; CDR2 reads SMNVEV (reference sequence).

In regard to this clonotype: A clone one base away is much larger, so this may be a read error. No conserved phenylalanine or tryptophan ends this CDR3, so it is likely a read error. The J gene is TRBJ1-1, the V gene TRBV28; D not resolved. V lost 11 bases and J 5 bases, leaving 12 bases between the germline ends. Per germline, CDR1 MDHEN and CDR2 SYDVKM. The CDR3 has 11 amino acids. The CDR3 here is CAVSWRTEAFL. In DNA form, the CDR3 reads TGTGCCGTCAGTTGGAGGACTGAAGCTTTCCTT.

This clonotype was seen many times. CDR3 region: CASRDLVSNQPQHF. The CDR3, as DNA: TGTGCCAGCAGGGACCTTGTTAGCAATCAGCCCCAGCATTTT. This chain links TRBV6-1 with TRBJ1-5; D gene ambiguous. Per the germline V gene, CDR1 is MNHNS and CDR2 is SASEGT. The V end was cut by 6 bases, the J end by 0 bases, with 9 bases between. The CDR3 runs 14 residues.